This passage covers 25 T cell receptor beta chains from one sample sequenced in a study of T cell repertoires in aging, cancer and after chemotherapy. Rearranged V-D-J TRB sequences were amplified with a mixed TRB-A/B primer pool. One entry per CDR3 protein results from TCRdb running MiXCR on the multiplex PCR reads. Of 10,000 to 15,000 distinct CDR3 sequences listed, less than 30% are singletons. The template was genomic DNA from peripheral blood, not RNA. The sample was blood. All receptors come from a human donor with a blood cancer.

This clonotype is termed medium-sized. The rearrangement uses TRBV5-6 and TRBJ1-6; the D is unclear. Germline-derived CDR1 and CDR2 are SGHDT and YYEEEE. This CDR3 spans 14 amino acids. V lost 4 bases, J lost 14 bases, and 19 bases lay in between. This CDR3 is CASSPGQASSTLHF. CDR3 coding DNA: TGTGCCAGCAGCCCCGGGCAAGCAAGCAGCACCCTCCACTTT.

The chain employs TRBV5-4 and TRBJ2-5; D gene ambiguous. The germline V and J ends were trimmed by 3 bases and 7 bases, with 13 bases remaining between them. This CDR3 comprises 13 residues. Germline values: CDR1 SGHNT, CDR2 YYREEE (reference sequence). CDR3 sequence (DNA): TGTGCCAGCAGCTCAGAAAACCCGCGGACCCAGTACTTC. It codes for CASSSENPRTQYF.

About this clonotype itself: A read error may account for a junction end that differs from germline. V usage is TRBV4-3 and J usage is TRBJ2-1; 9 nucleotides agree with TRBD2. The length of the CDR3 is 15 residues. Germline assignment: CDR1 LGHNA and CDR2 YSLEER. The CDR3 protein is CASSLSIAGDDEQFF. In nucleotides, the CDR3 is TGTGCCAGCAGCCTCTCTATAGCGGGAGACGATGAGCAGTTCTTC.

This clonotype rates as medium-sized. The chain recombines TRBV6-5 with TRBJ2-2, with 10 bases lining up with TRBD1. The CDR3 spans 15 residues. The germline V gene encodes CDR1 MNHEY and CDR2 SVGAGI. Trimming removed 5 bases from V and 5 bases from J; junction bases left unmatched: 5. In DNA form, the CDR3 reads TGTGCCAGCAGTCCGACAGGGGGCTCTACCGGGGAGCTGTTTTTT. Translation: CASSPTGGSTGELFF.

The CDR3 spells CSAETDGTDTQYF. The DNA for the CDR3 is TGCAGTGCAGAGACAGACGGCACAGATACGCAGTATTTT. The rearrangement joins TRBV20-1 to TRBJ2-3, with D possibly being TRBD1 (5 bases). The V and J ends lost 6 bases and 1 base respectively, with 11 bases between them. This CDR3 has 13 amino acids. Germline V lookup: CDR1 DFQATT, CDR2 SNEGSKA (reference sequence).

This clonotype qualifies as medium-sized. The chain is built from TRBV6-2 or TRBV6-3 and TRBJ1-6; tentatively, D is TRBD1 (6 bases). This CDR3 has 16 residues. The V gene lost 4 bases and the J gene lost 4 bases, with 14 bases spanning the gap. The germline V gene has CDR1 MNHEY and CDR2 SVGEGT. The CDR3 is CASSLNRTEYNSPLHF. The CDR3 DNA reads TGTGCCAGCAGTTTAAACCGGACAGAATATAATTCACCCCTCCACTTT.

The V gene is TRBV18, the J gene TRBJ1-2; D is perhaps TRBD1 (6 bases). V lost 2 bases, J lost 8 bases, and 15 bases lay in between. Germline CDR1 reads KGHSH; CDR2 reads LQKENI. CDR3 size: 14 residues. CDR3 sequence reads: CASSPGPRGSGYTF. The DNA of the CDR3 is TGTGCCAGCTCACCAGGTCCCAGGGGATCCGGCTACACCTTC.

By sample fraction, this clonotype is medium-sized. This rearrangement joins TRBV15 to TRBJ2-1, with 10 positions matching TRBD2. The J segment lost 8 bases and the V segment lost 0 bases, leaving 7 bases of the junction unmatched. The CDR3 totals 16 residues. Germline values: CDR1 LNHNV, CDR2 YYDKDF (reference sequence). The CDR3 loop is CATSREQAGGLDEQFF. The CDR3 region has the DNA TGTGCCACCAGCAGAGAACAAGCGGGGGGGCTCGATGAGCAGTTCTTC.

This sequence joins TRBV5-1 and TRBJ1-6; no clear D. Germline assignment: CDR1 SGHRS and CDR2 YFSETQ. CDR3 size: 13 residues. The V end was cut by 5 bases, the J end by 7 bases, with 10 bases between. Written as DNA, the CDR3 is TGCGCCAGCAGGGACCTTACCAATTCACCCCTCCACTTT. Its protein is CASRDLTNSPLHF.

This clonotype is termed medium-sized (0.01 to 0.1%). The chain combines TRBV29-1 with TRBJ1-1; TRBD1 agrees at 9 bases. Germline-derived CDR1 and CDR2 are SQVTM and ANQGSEA. V lost 5 bases and J lost 3; bases outside the gene matches: 4. This CDR3 comprises 13 residues. CDR3 coding DNA: TGCAGCGTTCCTGGGACAGGGTACACTGAAGCTTTCTTT. Its translation: CSVPGTGYTEAFF.

To note about this clonotype: Germline is not matched at one junction end, which may reflect a read error. For the CDR3, the DNA is TGTGCCACCAGCCCGAGGAGTAAGAACACTGAAACTTTCTTT. This translates into CATSPRSKNTETFF. This chain connects TRBV15 to TRBJ1-1; D is unclear. CDR1 is LNHNV and CDR2 is YYDKDF in the germline V gene (reference sequence). CDR3 length: 14 amino acids. Full variable domain (outside the CDR3, taken from reference TRBV15 and TRBJ1-1): DAMVIQNPRYQVTQFGKPVTLSCSQTLNHNVMYWYQQKSSQAPKLLFHYYDKDFNNEADTPDNFQSRRPNTSFCFLDIRSPGLGDTAMYLCATSPRSKNTETFFGQGTRLTVV.

As to this clonotype: The junction shows a germline mismatch at one end, possibly a read error. The chain joins TRBV10-3 to TRBJ2-2; 8 bases fit TRBD2. The germline V gene encodes CDR1 ENHRY and CDR2 SYGVKD. This CDR3 is 15 amino acids long. The CDR3 region has the DNA TGTGCCATCAGTGAGGGACTAGCAAACACCGGGGAGGTGTTTTTT. Protein: CAISEGLANTGEVFF.

This clonotype was found many times. V usage is TRBV29-1 and J usage is TRBJ1-1; 7 bases match TRBD1. This CDR3 comprises 15 residues. V lost 5 bases, J lost 0 bases, and 9 bases stayed unmatched. Germline V CDR1 and CDR2: SQVTM, ANQGSEA. The CDR3 sequence is CSVSGTAEMNTEAFF. The CDR3 coding sequence is TGCAGCGTTTCCGGGACAGCTGAAATGAACACTGAAGCTTTCTTT.

The chain couples TRBV20-1 to TRBJ1-6, with D possibly being TRBD1 (6 bases). CDR1 and CDR2 from the germline V gene are DFQATT and SNEGSKA (reference sequence). This CDR3 is 15 amino acids long. V lost 5 bases to trimming and J lost 9 bases, with 20 bases between them. CDR3 amino acids: CSAPPDQGHGSPLHF. Here the CDR3 DNA reads TGCAGTGCTCCGCCGGATCAGGGACACGGTTCACCCCTCCACTTT.

This clonotype is medium-sized (0.01 to 0.1%) by share. The chain is built from TRBV19 and TRBJ2-3; 8 bases match TRBD1. CDR1 is LNHDA, CDR2 SQIVND, per germline (reference sequence). V was clipped by 5 bases and J by 1 base; unmatched bases: 5. The CDR3 totals 15 residues. In nucleotides, the CDR3 is TGTGCCAGTAGTCCGGACAGGGAAGGCACAGATACGCAGTATTTT. Protein sequence: CASSPDREGTDTQYF.

This clonotype is classed as medium-sized. V and J are TRBV5-6 and TRBJ2-1, with no clear D. The CDR3 consists of 16 residues. V was cut by 0 bases and J by 0 bases, with 10 bases left in between. CDR1 SGHDT and CDR2 YYEEEE come from the germline V gene. Here the CDR3 DNA reads TGTGCCAGCAGCTTGGTTAGGGCGAGCTCCTACAATGAGCAGTTCTTC. Translating it yields CASSLVRASSYNEQFF.

This clonotype was counted at least ten times. The gene calls are TRBV6-6 and TRBJ1-3; D may be TRBD1 (6 bases). The CDR3 sequence is 12 residues long. Trimming took 9 bases from V and 4 from J, leaving 10 bases between them. Germline values: CDR1 MNHNY, CDR2 SVGAGI (reference sequence). CDR3 sequence: CASGGPGNTIYF. CDR3 DNA: TGTGCCAGTGGGGGGCCAGGAAACACCATATATTTT.

This chain joins TRBV18 and TRBJ2-7; D may be TRBD1 or TRBD2 (6 bases each). Trimming left V 3 bases short and J 4 bases short, with 16 bases between. The CDR3 has 15 amino acids. CDR1 KGHSH and CDR2 LQKENI come from the germline V gene. Here the CDR3 reads CASSPAGHPQYEQYV. Written as DNA, the CDR3 is TGTGCCAGCTCACCGGCGGGACACCCCCAGTACGAGCAGTACGTC.

V usage is TRBV10-2 and J usage is TRBJ2-5; weak D call: TRBD2 (6 bases). This CDR3 region has 13 residues. Germline V gene sequence: CDR1 WSHSY, CDR2 SAAADI. Trimming removed 6 bases at V and 1 base at J, with 9 bases between. The CDR3 DNA reads TGCGCCAGCAGGGACGGGGGCCAAGAGACCCAGTACTTC. Encoded protein: CASRDGGQETQYF.

Notes on this clonotype: Since a much larger clone is just one base distant, this may be a read error. V gene TRBV29-1 combines with J gene TRBJ1-1; 8 bases agree with TRBD1. The CDR3 totals 12 residues. Germline CDR1 is SQVTM and CDR2 is ANQGSEA. Here the CDR3 reads CSVGQGLTEASF. The CDR3 DNA sequence: TGCAGCGTCGGACAGGGTCTTACTGAAGCTTCCTTT.

There are a few counts of this clonotype. V gene TRBV6-2 or TRBV6-3 combines with J gene TRBJ1-1; D is uncertain. The germline V and J ends were trimmed by 6 bases and 1 base, with 12 bases remaining between them. The germline V gene encodes CDR1 MNHEY and CDR2 SVGEGT. This CDR3 comprises 14 residues. For the CDR3, the DNA is TGTGCCAGCAGCGGGGTCGGGAGGAACACTGAAGCTTTCTTT. Protein: CASSGVGRNTEAFF.

This clonotype was picked up a small number of times. The V and J genes are TRBV18 and TRBJ1-5; no firm D call. V was cut by 3 bases and J by 5 bases, with 8 bases left in between. Per germline, CDR1 KGHSH and CDR2 LQKENI. The CDR3 is 13 amino acids. The CDR3 sequence is CASSPRTDQPQHF. As DNA, the CDR3 is TGTGCCAGCTCACCCAGGACGGATCAGCCCCAGCATTTT.

This clonotype was counted between two and nine times. The rearrangement uses TRBV6-1 and TRBJ2-5, with 12 bases lining up with TRBD1. The CDR3 totals 16 residues. Germline CDR1 MNHNS, CDR2 SASEGT. The ends lost 0 bases at V and 4 bases at J; junction bases unmatched: 3. The CDR3 DNA is TGTGCCAGCAGTGAAGCGCCGGGACAGGGGGCAGAGACCCAGTACTTC. Translated: CASSEAPGQGAETQYF.

The J gene is TRBJ1-1, the V gene TRBV6-5; no reliable D call. CDR1 is MNHEY, CDR2 SVGAGI, per germline. CDR3 length: 14 residues. The V end was cut by 5 bases, the J end by 1 base, with 11 bases between. CDR3 coding DNA: TGTGCCAGCAGTCAGTCCGATTCGAACACTGAAGCTTTCTTT. Protein sequence: CASSQSDSNTEAFF.

V and J are TRBV6-2 or TRBV6-3 and TRBJ1-1; possible D gene TRBD1, 5 bases. V was cut by 4 bases and J by 0 bases, with 9 bases left in between. The CDR3 is 14 amino acids. Germline CDR1 reads MNHEY; CDR2 reads SVGEGT. The CDR3 sequence: CASSLTAMNTEAFF. CDR3 nucleotides: TGTGCCAGCAGTTTGACAGCTATGAACACTGAAGCTTTCTTT.